This T cell receptor beta chain appears in the sequencing data of a study of T-cell memory formation after mild COVID-19. Across the study: TCR clusters were largely donor specific.

TCR alpha and TCR beta cDNA libraries with sample barcodes and UMIs came from 5'RACE using constant-segment primers. MiXCR, applied by TCRdb to the 5' RACE reads, yields one record per CDR3 protein. The sample comprises some 300,000 distinct CDR3 sequences, roughly 19% of which are singletons, and 21% rests with the top ten. General study findings and limits: Among clones contracting day 15 to 85, CD4/CD8 was balanced, whereas later expanders leaned CD4+. The finding that pre-infection memory included some responding clones suggested that cross-reactive memory joined.

CDR1 MNHEY and CDR2 SMNVEV come from the germline V gene (reference sequence). The CDR3 sequence is 15 residues long. V trimming: 2 bases; J trimming: 3 bases; junction bases outside the gene matches: 4. A word on this clonotype: Antigen specificity is unknown.

Sample: PBMCs or a T cell subset sorted from them (not recorded which). This chain joins TRBV27 and TRBJ1-1; the match to TRBD1 covers 9 bases. The receptor's source is a man aged 18-30 years who had mild COVID-19 (a few samples of this study predate the infection). Cell type and time point are not known. CDR3 sequence: CASSLKGQGYTEAFF. In DNA, the CDR3 is TGTGCCAGCAGTTTAAAAGGACAGGGGTACACTGAAGCTTTCTTT.